Presented here are 7 T cell receptor beta chains from one specimen sequenced in a study of T cell responses to AZD1222 COVID-19 vaccine. The assay was immunoSEQ multiplex PCR, and TCRdb's table has in-frame clones only and misses some. The table shows 100,000 to 150,000 clones, with about 89% occurring only once. Source: peripheral blood, taken on day 0 of AZD1222 vaccination. These receptor sequences come from an adult in good health.

V is TRBV28 and J is TRBJ2-1, with D tentatively TRBD2 (7 bases). There are 16 residues in the CDR3. In germline, CDR1 is MDHEN, CDR2 SYDVKM. Trimming left V 7 bases short and J 4 bases short, with 20 bases between. CDR3 protein: CASIPPRGGEYNEQFF. The CDR3 region has the DNA TGTGCCAGCATCCCTCCTAGGGGGGGCGAGTACAATGAGCAGTTCTTC.

The chain links TRBV30 to TRBJ1-1; 9 bases are a match to TRBD1. The CDR3 runs 12 residues. J lost 5 bases, V lost 5 bases, and 3 bases had no gene match. Germline values: CDR1 GTSNPN, CDR2 SVGIG (reference sequence). CDR3 in DNA: TGTGCCTGGGGACAGGGGTGGACTGAAGCTTTCTTT. Protein: CAWGQGWTEAFF.

There are a few counts of this clone. V gene TRBV7-3 combines with J gene TRBJ2-1, with 11 bases lining up with TRBD2. Germline assignment: CDR1 SGHTA and CDR2 FQGTGA. V gave up 5 bases and J gave up 3 bases; unmatched junction bases: 6. The CDR3 consists of 16 residues. The CDR3: CASSPRTSGHYNEQFF. The DNA for the CDR3 is TGTGCCAGCAGCCCAAGGACTAGCGGGCACTACAATGAGCAGTTCTTC.

J is TRBJ1-5 and V is TRBV29-1, with TRBD1 as a possible D gene (6 bases). With 7 bases removed from V and 2 bases from J, the gap between germline ends came to 15 bases. The germline CDR1 and CDR2 sequences are SQVTM and ANQGSEA. CDR3 length: 14 residues. CDR3: CSAGGGYGNQPQHF. DNA of the CDR3: TGCAGCGCCGGGGGCGGGTACGGCAATCAGCCCCAGCATTTT. The complete variable domain, with remaining parts taken from reference TRBV29-1 and TRBJ1-5, reads SAVISQKPSRDICQRGTSLTIQCQVDSQVTMMFWYRQQPGQSLTLIATANQGSEATYESGFVIDKFPISRPNLTFSTLTVSNMSPEDSSIYLCSAGGGYGNQPQHFGDGTRLSIL.

This clone was seen only a few times. The chain couples TRBV13 to TRBJ1-2; D possibly corresponds to TRBD1 (5 bases). From germline, CDR1 is PRHDT and CDR2 FYEKMQ (reference sequence). Trimming stripped 0 bases from V and 8 bases from J, with 16 bases between. This CDR3 is 15 amino acids long. CDR3 sequence: CASSLGLSQKGGYTF. CDR3 DNA: TGTGCCAGCAGCTTAGGCCTCAGCCAAAAGGGGGGCTACACCTTC.

V gene TRBV11-2 combines with J gene TRBJ1-5; D not certain. V was cut by 4 bases and J by 5 bases, with 15 bases left in between. The CDR3 contains 15 residues. The germline V gene has CDR1 SGHAT and CDR2 FQNNGV. CDR3 sequence: CASSSRPRGDQPQHF. For the CDR3, the DNA is TGTGCCAGCAGCTCCCGTCCACGAGGAGATCAGCCCCAGCATTTT.

This chain connects TRBV5-8 to TRBJ1-3, with D possibly matching TRBD1 (6 bases). Germline loops: CDR1 SGHTS, CDR2 YDEGEE. The CDR3 contains 18 residues. V was cut by 2 bases and J by 0 bases, with 18 bases left in between. This CDR3 reads CASSFPPPDRSSGNTIYF. The CDR3 bases are TGTGCCAGCAGCTTCCCTCCTCCCGACAGGAGCTCTGGAAACACCATATATTTT. Supplemented by reference TRBV5-8 and TRBJ1-3, the full variable domain reads EAGVTQSPTHLIKTRGQQATLRCSPISGHTSVYWYQQALGLGLQFLLWYDEGEERNRGNFPPRFSGRQFPNYSSELNVNALELEDSALYLCASSFPPPDRSSGNTIYFGEGSWLTVV.